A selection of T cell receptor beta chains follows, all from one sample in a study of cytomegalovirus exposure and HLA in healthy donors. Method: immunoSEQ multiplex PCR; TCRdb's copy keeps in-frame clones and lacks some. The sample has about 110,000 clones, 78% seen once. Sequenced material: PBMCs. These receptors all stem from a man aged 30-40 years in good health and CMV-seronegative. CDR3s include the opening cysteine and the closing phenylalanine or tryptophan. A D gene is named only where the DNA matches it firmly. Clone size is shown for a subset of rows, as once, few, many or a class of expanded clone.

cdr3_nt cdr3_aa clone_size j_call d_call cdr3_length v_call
TGTGCCTGTGACGAGGGGGTGGAGGAGACCCAGTACTTC CACDEGVEETQYF once TRBJ2-5 - 13 TRBV7-6
TGTGCCAGCAAAGAGGGGCGGGACCTCTCCTACGAGCAGTACTTC CASKEGRDLSYEQYF - TRBJ2-7 - 15 TRBV6-5
TGTGCCAGTACGAGAGGTGGGGGCGAGCCCCAGCATTTT CASTRGGGEPQHF - TRBJ1-5 - 13 TRBV19
TGTGCCAGCAGTTTGTTTACTGGGGCCAACGTCCTGACTTTC CASSLFTGANVLTF - TRBJ2-6 - 14 TRBV28
TGTGCCATCAGACAGGGTGACTATGGCTACACCTTC CAIRQGDYGYTF - TRBJ1-2 TRBD1 12 TRBV6-4
TGTGCCAGCAGCGTTGGGGACAGACAGAGAACAGATACGCAGTATTTT CASSVGDRQRTDTQYF - TRBJ2-3 TRBD1 16 TRBV9
TGCAGCGTTGAAGGACAGGGGGATTACAATGAGCAGTTCTTC CSVEGQGDYNEQFF - TRBJ2-1 TRBD1 14 TRBV29-1
TGTGCCAGCAGTTACGCTAGCGGGGGGGTATCGGATACGCAGTATTTT CASSYASGGVSDTQYF - TRBJ2-3 TRBD2 16 TRBV6-5
TGTGCCAGTAGTATAACAGGGGGCGGCACTGAAGCTTTCTTT CASSITGGGTEAFF - TRBJ1-1 TRBD1 14 TRBV19
TGTGCCAGCCCTAAGTCCCCGGGACAGGGATACACTGAAGCTTTCTTT CASPKSPGQGYTEAFF - TRBJ1-1 TRBD1 16 TRBV28
TGTGCCTGGAGTGACGGAGGGATGGGGTCCCAAGAGACCCAGTACTTC CAWSDGGMGSQETQYF - TRBJ2-5 - 16 TRBV30
TGCAGCGTTGTTTCTAGAGGGACAGGGGGTCAATTTGGCGAGCAGTACTTC CSVVSRGTGGQFGEQYF - TRBJ2-7 TRBD1 17 TRBV29-1
TGTGCCTGGACCGCGGGTTCCTACAATGAGCAGTTCTTC CAWTAGSYNEQFF - TRBJ2-1 - 13 TRBV30
TGTGCCAGCAGCCCTAGCCCGGGACTGACTAATGAAAAACTGTTTTTT CASSPSPGLTNEKLFF - TRBJ1-4 - 16 TRBV7-8
TGTGCCAGCAGTCGGGGTGGGGCTAGCGGCTACGAGCAGTACTTC CASSRGGASGYEQYF - TRBJ2-7 TRBD2 15 TRBV2
TGTGCCAGCAGTAAAGCTAGCGGCACAGATACGCAGTATTTT CASSKASGTDTQYF - TRBJ2-3 - 14 TRBV25-1
TGTGCCAGCAGTTCGGGACAGTCCAATGGCTACACCTTC CASSSGQSNGYTF - TRBJ1-2 TRBD1 13 TRBV27
TGTGCCAGCAGTTCCGGGACTGGCGTCCTCCCCCTCCACTTT CASSSGTGVLPLHF - TRBJ1-6 - 14 TRBV5-6
TGTGCCAGCAGCTTGCAACAGGACAGAGGGGAAAAACTGTTTTTT CASSLQQDRGEKLFF once TRBJ1-4 - 15 TRBV7-2
TGTGCCAGCAAAGAACTGGGACTAGCGAAGCACAATGAGCAGTTCTTC CASKELGLAKHNEQFF few TRBJ2-1 TRBD2 16 TRBV6-6
TGTGCTAGTGCCCCGGGTAGCGGGTCCTACAATGAGCAGTTCTTC CASAPGSGSYNEQFF - TRBJ2-1 TRBD2 15 TRBV12-5
TGTGCCAGCAGCACACTGGGGGGGAGTCCCTCTTCGCCTGGCTACACCTTC CASSTLGGSPSSPGYTF - TRBJ1-2 - 17 TRBV5-5
TGTGCCACCAGCAGCCGCCGGGACAGGGGGCTTGAGCAGTTCTTC CATSSRRDRGLEQFF - TRBJ2-1 TRBD1 15 TRBV15
TGTGCCAGCAGTTTAGCTGCGGGACCCGGGGCCAACGTCCTGACTTTC CASSLAAGPGANVLTF - TRBJ2-6 - 16 TRBV27
TGTGCCAGCAGCGCAGGGACAGTAGAGACCCAGTACTTC CASSAGTVETQYF - TRBJ2-5 TRBD1 13 TRBV9
TGTGCCAGTAGTATAGAATCTTTCTCCTACGAGCAGTACTTC CASSIESFSYEQYF - TRBJ2-7 - 14 TRBV19
TGCAGTGCTGAAAGACAGGACCAGTATTTT CSAERQDQYF - TRBJ2-3 - 10 TRBV20-1
TGTGCCAGCAGCTCAGGACTAGCGGGAGGGCCGGATGAGCAGTTCTTC CASSSGLAGGPDEQFF - TRBJ2-1 TRBD2 16 TRBV7-7
TGTGCCAGTAGGGGGACAGGGGGAGACACCGGGGAGCTGTTTTTT CASRGTGGDTGELFF - TRBJ2-2 TRBD1 15 TRBV19
TGTGCCACCTGGACTAGCGGGACTAGCACAGATACGCAGTATTTT CATWTSGTSTDTQYF few TRBJ2-3 TRBD2 15 TRBV15
TGCGCCAGCAGCCAAGTAATCAGAGACAGGGGCTACGAGCAGTACTTC CASSQVIRDRGYEQYF - TRBJ2-7 TRBD1 16 TRBV4-1
TGTGCCAGCAGTTTAAGGCTGGGGGCGGATAACTATGGCCACACCTTC CASSLRLGADNYGHTF - TRBJ1-2 - 16 TRBV27
TGTGCCAGCAGTGGGCAGGGGAGTCAGAGAGTGTTAACTGAAGCTTTCTTT CASSGQGSQRVLTEAFF few TRBJ1-1 - 17 TRBV6-1
TGTGCCAGCAGTTTAGACAGGGGGTTCACTGAAGCTTTCTTT CASSLDRGFTEAFF - TRBJ1-1 TRBD1 14 TRBV28
TGTGCCAGCAGCTCAACAGGGGTCACTGAAGCTTTCTTT CASSSTGVTEAFF - TRBJ1-1 TRBD1 13 TRBV7-9
TGTGCCAGCAGTAAGTGGGAGGAAATAAGCGAGCAGTACTTC CASSKWEEISEQYF - TRBJ2-7 - 14 TRBV27
TGTGCCAGCTCACCACAGGGAGCCATGAACACTGAAGCTTTCTTT CASSPQGAMNTEAFF - TRBJ1-1 - 15 TRBV18
TGCGCCAGCACGGGTCGGCTAGCGGGAACGAACACCGGGGAGCTGTTTTTT CASTGRLAGTNTGELFF - TRBJ2-2 TRBD2 17 TRBV10-2
TGTGCCAGCAGTTTACCGGGACTAGCGGGGGGGACTGACTACAATGAGCAGTTCTTC CASSLPGLAGGTDYNEQFF - TRBJ2-1 TRBD2 19 TRBV27
TGCGCCAGCAGCAGCCGGGGTCACTATTACGAGCAGTACTTC CASSSRGHYYEQYF - TRBJ2-7 - 14 TRBV5-1
TGTGCCAGCAGAACGGACAGATCGGCGTACAATGAGCAGTTCTTC CASRTDRSAYNEQFF - TRBJ2-1 - 15 TRBV7-9
TGTGCCAGCAGACTAGCGGAATCCTACGAGCAGTACTTC CASRLAESYEQYF - TRBJ2-7 TRBD2 13 TRBV11-2
TGTGCCAGCAGTTTATCCGGGACAGGTCGTACCGGGGAGCTGTTTTTT CASSLSGTGRTGELFF - TRBJ2-2 TRBD1 16 TRBV28
TGTGCCAGCAGTTCTCGAAGTAGGACAGGGTCCACTGAAGCTTTCTTT CASSSRSRTGSTEAFF few TRBJ1-1 TRBD1 16 TRBV11-2
TGCGCCAGCAGCCAGGAGGGACAGGGTACCTACGAGCAGTACTTC CASSQEGQGTYEQYF - TRBJ2-7 TRBD1 15 TRBV4-1
TGCAGCGTAAAAGGGGTTGTGACGACTGAAGCTTTCTTT CSVKGVVTTEAFF few TRBJ1-1 - 13 TRBV29-1
TGCGCCAGCAGGACAGGGCGGTCCTACGAGCAGTACTTC CASRTGRSYEQYF - TRBJ2-7 TRBD1 13 TRBV10-2
TGCGCCAGCAGCCCCGGACAGGGGAGGAATCAGCCCCAGCATTTT CASSPGQGRNQPQHF - TRBJ1-5 TRBD1 15 TRBV10-2
TGTGCCAGTAGTACCGCCGGGACAGGCGGTAGCTATGGCTACACCTTC CASSTAGTGGSYGYTF - TRBJ1-2 TRBD1 16 TRBV19
TGTGCCAGCAGCTTGGGTCGCGAGGCCCAGTACTTC CASSLGREAQYF once TRBJ2-5 - 12 TRBV5-8
TGTGCCAGCAGTTACTCAGCGGGGTCCAAAAACATTCAGTACTTC CASSYSAGSKNIQYF - TRBJ2-4 TRBD2 15 TRBV6-5
TGTGCCAGCAGTAAACCCGGGACAGGGTCGAATGAGCAGTTCTTC CASSKPGTGSNEQFF - TRBJ2-1 TRBD1 15 TRBV2